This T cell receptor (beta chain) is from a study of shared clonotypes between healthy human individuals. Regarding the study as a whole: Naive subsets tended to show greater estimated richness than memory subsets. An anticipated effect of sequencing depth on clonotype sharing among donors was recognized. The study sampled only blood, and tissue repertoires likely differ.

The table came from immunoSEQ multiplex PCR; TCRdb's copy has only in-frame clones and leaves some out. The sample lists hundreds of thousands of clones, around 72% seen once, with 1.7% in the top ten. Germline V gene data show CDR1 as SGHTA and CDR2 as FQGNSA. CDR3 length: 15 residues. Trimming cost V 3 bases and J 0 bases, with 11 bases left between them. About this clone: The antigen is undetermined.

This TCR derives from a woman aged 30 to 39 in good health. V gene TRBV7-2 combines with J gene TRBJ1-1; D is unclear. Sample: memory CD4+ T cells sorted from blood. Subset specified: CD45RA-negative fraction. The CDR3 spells CASSFSGSMNTEAFF. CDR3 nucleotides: TGTGCCAGCAGCTTCTCGGGCTCCATGAACACTGAAGCTTTCTTT.